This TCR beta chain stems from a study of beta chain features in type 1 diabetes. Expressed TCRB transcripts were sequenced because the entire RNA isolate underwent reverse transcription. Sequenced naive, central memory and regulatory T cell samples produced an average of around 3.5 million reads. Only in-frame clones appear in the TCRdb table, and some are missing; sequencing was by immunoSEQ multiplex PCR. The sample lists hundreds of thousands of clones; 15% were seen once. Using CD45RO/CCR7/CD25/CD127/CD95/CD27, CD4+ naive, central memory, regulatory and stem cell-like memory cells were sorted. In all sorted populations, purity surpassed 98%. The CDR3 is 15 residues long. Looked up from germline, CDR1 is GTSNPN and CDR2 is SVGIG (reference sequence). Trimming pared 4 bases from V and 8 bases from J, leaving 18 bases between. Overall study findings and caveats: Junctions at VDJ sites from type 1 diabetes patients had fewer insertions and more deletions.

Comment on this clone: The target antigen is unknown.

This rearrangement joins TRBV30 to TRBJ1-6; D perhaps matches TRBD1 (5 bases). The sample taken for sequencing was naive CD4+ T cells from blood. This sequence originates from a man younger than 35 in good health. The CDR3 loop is CAWNANAGVYSPLHF. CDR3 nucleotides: TGTGCCTGGAACGCCAATGCGGGGGTATATTCACCCCTCCACTTT.